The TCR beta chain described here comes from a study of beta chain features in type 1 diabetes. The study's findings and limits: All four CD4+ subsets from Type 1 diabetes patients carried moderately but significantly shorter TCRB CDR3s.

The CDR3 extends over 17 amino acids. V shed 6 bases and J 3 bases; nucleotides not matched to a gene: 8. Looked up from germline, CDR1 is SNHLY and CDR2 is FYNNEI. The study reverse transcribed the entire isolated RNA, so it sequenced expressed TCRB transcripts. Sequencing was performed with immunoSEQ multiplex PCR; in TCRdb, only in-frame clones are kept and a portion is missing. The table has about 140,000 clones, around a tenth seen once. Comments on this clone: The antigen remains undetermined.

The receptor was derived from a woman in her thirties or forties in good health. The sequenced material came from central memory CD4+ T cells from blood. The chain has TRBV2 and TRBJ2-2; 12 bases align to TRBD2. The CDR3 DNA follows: TGTGCCAGCAGCGAATCTAGCGGGGGGGCCCACACCGGGGAGCTGTTTTTT. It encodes CASSESSGGAHTGELFF.